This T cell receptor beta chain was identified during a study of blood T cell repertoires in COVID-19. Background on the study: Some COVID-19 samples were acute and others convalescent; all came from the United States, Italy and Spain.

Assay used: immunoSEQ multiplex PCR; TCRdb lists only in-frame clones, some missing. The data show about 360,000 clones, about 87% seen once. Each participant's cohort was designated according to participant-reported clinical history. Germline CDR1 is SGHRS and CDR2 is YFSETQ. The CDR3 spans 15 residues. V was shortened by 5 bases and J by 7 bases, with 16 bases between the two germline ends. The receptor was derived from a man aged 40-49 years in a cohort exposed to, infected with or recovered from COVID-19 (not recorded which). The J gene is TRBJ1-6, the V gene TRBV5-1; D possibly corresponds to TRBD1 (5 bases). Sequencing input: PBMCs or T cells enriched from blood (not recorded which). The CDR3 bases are TGCGCCAGCAGTTTATGGGGGGACTCGAATTCACCCCTCCACTTT. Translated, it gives CASSLWGDSNSPLHF.